This T cell receptor (beta chain) was observed in a study of blood T cell repertoires in COVID-19. The overall study: From the United States, Italy and Spain came samples of acute and convalescent COVID-19. T cells, B-cell-depleted T cells, or PBMCs supplied cDNA or gDNA.

Libraries were prepared by immunoSEQ multiplex PCR; TCRdb keeps only in-frame clonotypes and omits some of them. The repertoire includes 35,000 to 50,000 clones, around 80% of them detected once, and around 5.7% sits in the top ten. The CDR3 consists of 14 residues. The germline CDR1 and CDR2 sequences are SGHTA and FQGTGA. J lost 3 bases, V lost 7 bases, and 8 bases had no gene match. The sample taken for sequencing was peripheral blood. This TCR derives from a woman of 80 years or more with acute or convalescent COVID-19. The chain combines TRBV7-3 with TRBJ1-2; 7 bases map to TRBD1. CDR3 sequence: CASTSGQGDYGYTF. CDR3 DNA sequence: TGTGCCAGCACCTCGGGGCAGGGGGACTATGGCTACACCTTC.